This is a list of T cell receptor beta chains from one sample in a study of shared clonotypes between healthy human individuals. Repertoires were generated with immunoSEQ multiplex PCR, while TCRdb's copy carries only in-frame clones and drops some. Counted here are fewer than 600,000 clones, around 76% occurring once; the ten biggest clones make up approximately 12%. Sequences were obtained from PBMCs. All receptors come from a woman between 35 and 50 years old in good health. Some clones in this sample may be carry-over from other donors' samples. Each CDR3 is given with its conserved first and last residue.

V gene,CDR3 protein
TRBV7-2,CASSLVRSNEQFF
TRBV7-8,CASSLGLAGVGEQYF
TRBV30,CAWARGLAGIQETQYF
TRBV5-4,CASSLGWGGEQYF
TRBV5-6,CASSLVSSYEQYF
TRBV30,CAWSVGTVNTEAFF
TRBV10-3,CAMGQGAEDTQYF
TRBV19,CASRPGTGYYEQYF
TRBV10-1,CASSLGEEETGELFF
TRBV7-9,CASSQDQGLKKLFF
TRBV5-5,CASSLNPGTYNSPLHF
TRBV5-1,CASSPGAQGGLGYTF
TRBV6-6,CASSGRAADTQYF
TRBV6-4,CASSDFRGTEAFF
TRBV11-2,CASSPMTSGTYEQYF
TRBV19,CASSPQTSAKETQYF
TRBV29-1,CSVFGGPEVDTQYF
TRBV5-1,CASSLAVAPSTQYF
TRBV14,CASSQDLGAGETQYF
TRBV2,CASRYSTFGFF
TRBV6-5,CASSYTSGSNEQFF
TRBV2,CASSPDLAKNIQYF
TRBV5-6,CASSLSPGRGYTEAFF
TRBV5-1,CASSLGTGSPEAFF
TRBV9,CASSAGLVGGSGTHYNEQFF
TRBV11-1,CASSLWVAGVSYNEQFF
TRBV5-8,CASSRTGNTIYF
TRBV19,CASSIRRSSYNEQFF
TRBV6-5,CASSYSSSNEQFF
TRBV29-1,CSGWDRTKNIQYF
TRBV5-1,CASSKALVAYYYEQYF
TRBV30,CAWSRQGWGQPQHF
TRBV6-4,CASSRDPTSNEQFF
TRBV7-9,CASSSPRPRVYGYTF
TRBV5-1,CASSLGTGGPYNEQFF
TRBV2,CASSGQGYQETQYF
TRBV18,CASSPLGLAGAFYNEQFF
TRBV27,CASSSRGEQFF
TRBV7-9,CASSFQQGRETQYF
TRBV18,CASSPRGTSGGSEQFF
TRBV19,CASSMTGNQPQHF
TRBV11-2,CASSYMISGITDTQYF
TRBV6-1,CASGFREAGNTIYF
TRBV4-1,CASSPRQAQTTNEKLFF
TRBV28,CASSQREAQHF
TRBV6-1,CASQIERQKSDGYTF
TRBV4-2,CASSDRTSGSGETQYF
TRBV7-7,CASSLGGPGDNEQFF
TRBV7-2,CASSLTGANTEAFF
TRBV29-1,CSVAGLAGVNEQFF
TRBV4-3,CASSHTSGNTDTQYF
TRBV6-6,CASSRGVSTEAFF
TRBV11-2,CASSLSWDTERYGYTF
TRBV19,CASSILGNQPQHF
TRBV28,CATPWRESETQYF
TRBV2,CASSVGPNTEAFF
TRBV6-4,CASSAYGGTYNEQFF
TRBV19,CASSIDSRVTARAEGTQYF
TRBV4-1,CASSQVLAGVLYEQYF
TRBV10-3,CAISGGTYGYTF